One sample yielded the 20 T cell receptor beta chains listed below, sequenced in a study of blood T cell repertoires in COVID-19. The method was immunoSEQ multiplex PCR; TCRdb's version includes in-frame clones alone and lacks a portion of them. The sample gives 230,000 or so clones, roughly 80% of which show up once; around 5.4% is in the top ten. Material for sequencing was peripheral blood. The source is a human donor in a cohort sampled during active COVID-19.

This chain joins TRBV3-1 (or the pseudogene TRBV3-2) and TRBJ2-3; 12 bases match TRBD2. The ends lost 4 bases at V and 2 bases at J; junction bases unmatched: 10. Germline V gene sequence: CDR1 LGHDT, CDR2 YNNKEL (reference sequence). This CDR3 is built from 18 residues. The CDR3 sequence is CASSRGLAGPLHTDTQYF. The CDR3 nucleotides read TGTGCCAGCAGCCGGGGACTAGCGGGCCCTCTCCACACAGATACGCAGTATTTT.

The rearrangement uses TRBV5-6 and TRBJ1-6; D uncertain. The CDR3 covers 14 residues. V was shortened by 0 bases and J by 7 bases, with 8 bases between the two germline ends. Looked up from germline, CDR1 is SGHDT and CDR2 is YYEEEE. The CDR3 region is CASSLALENSPLHF. For the CDR3, the DNA is TGTGCCAGCAGCTTGGCCCTTGAGAATTCACCCCTCCACTTT.

The rearrangement uses TRBV5-1 and TRBJ2-7, with 12 bases matching TRBD2. The CDR3 covers 16 residues. V lost 0 bases and J lost 4; bases outside the gene matches: 5. CDR1 is SGHRS, CDR2 YFSETQ, per germline. The CDR3 bases are TGCGCCAGCAGCTTGGGACTAGCGGGAGAAAGGTACGAGCAGTACTTC. Amino acid sequence: CASSLGLAGERYEQYF.

This chain joins TRBV28 and TRBJ1-6, with TRBD1 as a possible D gene (6 bases). The CDR3 length is 15 residues. Trimming cost V 2 bases and J 11 bases, with 16 bases left between them. Germline CDR1 is MDHEN and CDR2 is SYDVKM. CDR3 amino acids: CASSLNGGIVAPLHF. The CDR3 bases are TGTGCCAGCAGTTTAAATGGGGGCATAGTAGCACCCCTCCACTTT.

The chain links TRBV4-3 to TRBJ2-1; 10 bases match TRBD2. The germline gives CDR1 LGHNA, CDR2 YSLEER. V was pared by 4 bases and J by 7 bases, with 13 bases of the junction left unmatched. This CDR3 region has 17 residues. This chain's CDR3 is CASSRILAGVVGNEQFF. DNA of the CDR3: TGCGCCAGCAGCCGAATTCTAGCGGGAGTAGTAGGGAATGAGCAGTTCTTC.

The chain has TRBV15 and TRBJ2-1; 10 bases line up with TRBD2. The V gene end was trimmed by 3 bases and the J gene end by 3 bases; junction bases not matched to a gene: 17. The CDR3 has 20 residues. From germline, CDR1 is LNHNV and CDR2 YYDKDF (reference sequence). CDR3 sequence (DNA): TGTGCCACCAGCAGTATTCCGGGACTAGCGAAGAAGGGGAACTACAATGAGCAGTTCTTC. It is translated as CATSSIPGLAKKGNYNEQFF. The full variable domain, in which reference TRBV15 and TRBJ2-1 provide the parts outside the CDR3, is DAMVIQNPRYQVTQFGKPVTLSCSQTLNHNVMYWYQQKSSQAPKLLFHYYDKDFNNEADTPDNFQSRRPNTSFCFLDIRSPGLGDTAMYLCATSSIPGLAKKGNYNEQFFGPGTRLTVL.

This clone was observed a handful of times. The gene calls are TRBV5-8 and TRBJ2-7; D unresolved. The germline V gene encodes CDR1 SGHTS and CDR2 YDEGEE. Trimming took off 0 bases at V and 4 bases at J, with 8 bases between the two ends. There are 13 residues in the CDR3. As DNA, the CDR3 is TGTGCCAGCAGCTTGGCAACTCCGTACGAGCAGTACTTC. It encodes CASSLATPYEQYF. Filled out from reference TRBV5-8 and TRBJ2-7, the complete variable domain reads EAGVTQSPTHLIKTRGQQATLRCSPISGHTSVYWYQQALGLGLQFLLWYDEGEERNRGNFPPRFSGRQFPNYSSELNVNALELEDSALYLCASSLATPYEQYFGPGTRLTVT.

CDR3 sequence reads: CASSQRNLQTGTRRREQYF. The DNA of the CDR3 is TGTGCCAGCAGCCAAAGGAACCTCCAAACCGGGACTAGAAGACGCGAGCAGTACTTC. J is TRBJ2-7 and V is TRBV4-2, with TRBD2 identical over 8 bases. The CDR3 has 19 amino acids. Germline V lookup: CDR1 LGHNA, CDR2 YNFKEQ. The J segment lost 6 bases and the V segment lost 2 bases, leaving 21 bases of the junction unmatched.

The chain has TRBV6-2 or TRBV6-3 and TRBJ1-1; D gene unclear. Germline lookup yields CDR1 MNHEY and CDR2 SVGEGT. The CDR3 covers 13 residues. V was shortened by 4 bases and J by 3 bases, with 9 bases between the two germline ends. CDR3 sequence: CASSLPADTEAFF. The CDR3 nucleotides read TGTGCCAGCAGTTTACCGGCGGACACTGAAGCTTTCTTT.

The CDR3 reads CASSLAGLASYNEQFF. CDR3 DNA: TGTGCCAGCAGCTTAGCGGGACTAGCCTCCTACAATGAGCAGTTCTTC. The chain employs TRBV7-2 and TRBJ2-1; 9 positions agree with TRBD2. V trimming: 0 bases; J trimming: 0 bases; junction bases outside the gene matches: 0. Germline CDR1 is SGHTA and CDR2 is FQGNSA. The CDR3 contains 16 residues.

This clone was counted a single time. The rearrangement links TRBV7-2 to TRBJ1-2; 7 nucleotides agree with TRBD1. This CDR3 is 14 amino acids long. The germline CDR1 and CDR2 sequences are SGHTA and FQGNSA. After removal of 3 bases from V and 2 bases from J, the junction contained 3 bases not matched to a gene. The CDR3: CASSFSTGNYGYTF. DNA for the CDR3: TGTGCCAGCAGCTTCTCGACAGGGAACTATGGCTACACCTTC.

The chain couples TRBV27 to TRBJ1-1, with TRBD1 as a possible D gene (5 bases). The germline V gene encodes CDR1 MNHEY and CDR2 SMNVEV (reference sequence). V was cut by 5 bases and J by 4 bases, with 17 bases left in between. The CDR3 extends over 15 amino acids. The CDR3 bases are TGTGCCAGCAGTCCGCCGGTGGGGGGGATCACTGAAGCTTTCTTT. It is translated as CASSPPVGGITEAFF.

The rearrangement links TRBV27 to TRBJ1-1; 11 nucleotides align to TRBD1. The germline CDR1 and CDR2 sequences are MNHEY and SMNVEV (reference sequence). After removal of 6 bases from V and 3 bases from J, the junction contained 9 bases not matched to a gene. This CDR3 is 16 amino acids long. Here the CDR3 DNA reads TGTGCCAGCAGCCGGAGGACAGGGGGCTTTTACACTGAAGCTTTCTTT. Translation gives CASSRRTGGFYTEAFF.

CDR3 DNA sequence: TGTGCCAGCAGCTTAATCCCCTCGACAGAATACGAGCAGTACTTC. This sequence encodes CASSLIPSTEYEQYF. The rearrangement links TRBV7-9 to TRBJ2-7, with D tentatively TRBD1 (5 bases). The V end lost 2 bases, the J end lost 4 bases, and 15 bases lay between the germline ends. The CDR3 sequence is 15 residues long. Per the germline V gene, CDR1 is SEHNR and CDR2 is FQNEAQ (reference sequence).

The gene calls are TRBV11-2 and TRBJ2-2, with D hard to call. The germline V gene encodes CDR1 SGHAT and CDR2 FQNNGV. V shed 8 bases and J shed 7 bases, with 11 bases lying between them. CDR3 length: 12 amino acids. The CDR3 protein is CASGALGGELFF. The DNA for the CDR3 is TGTGCCAGCGGTGCACTTGGCGGGGAGCTGTTTTTT.

The gene calls are TRBV6-4 and TRBJ2-1; the match to TRBD2 covers 9 bases. Germline loops: CDR1 MRHNA, CDR2 SNTAGT. After removal of 8 bases from V and 3 bases from J, the junction contained 11 bases not matched to a gene. The CDR3 is made up of 16 amino acids. The CDR3 here is CASHTVVAGDYNEQFF. The CDR3 DNA reads as TGTGCCAGCCATACAGTGGTAGCGGGAGACTACAATGAGCAGTTCTTC.

This chain connects TRBV24-1 to TRBJ1-5, with 8 nucleotides matching TRBD1. This CDR3 has 16 residues. The ends lost 4 bases at V and 0 bases at J; junction bases unmatched: 4. The germline V gene encodes CDR1 KGHDR and CDR2 SFDVKD. CDR3 DNA: TGTGCCACCAGTGAAACGGGACAGGATAGCAATCAGCCCCAGCATTTT. It translates to CATSETGQDSNQPQHF.

The CDR3 protein is CAWSVGTSGSLQNIQYF. The DNA of the CDR3 is TGTGCCTGGAGTGTAGGGACTAGCGGGAGTCTCCAAAACATTCAGTACTTC. The V and J genes are TRBV30 and TRBJ2-4; 14 positions agree with TRBD2. The CDR3 length is 17 residues. Germline V gene sequence: CDR1 GTSNPN, CDR2 SVGIG (reference sequence). Trimming cost V 0 bases and J 5 bases; bases outside gene matches: 6. The full variable domain, with the rest looked up from reference TRBV30 and TRBJ2-4, is SQTIHQWPATLVQPVGSPLSLECTVEGTSNPNLYWYRQAAGRGLQLLFYSVGIGQISSEVPQNLSASRPQDRQFILSSKKLLLSDSGFYLCAWSVGTSGSLQNIQYFGAGTRLSVL.

V and J are TRBV9 and TRBJ2-2; TRBD2 matches 12 bases. CDR1 SGDLS and CDR2 YYNGEE come from the germline V gene. This CDR3 is built from 17 residues. V lost 2 bases, J lost 6 bases, and 8 bases stayed unmatched. The CDR3: CASSVDPGLAGAGELFF. In DNA, the CDR3 is TGTGCCAGCAGCGTTGACCCGGGACTAGCGGGCGCCGGGGAGCTGTTTTTT.

V gene TRBV28 combines with J gene TRBJ2-6; 9 bases agree with TRBD1. Germline values: CDR1 MDHEN, CDR2 SYDVKM. This CDR3 has 20 residues. V dropped 0 bases and J dropped 0; count of bases not matched to a gene: 9. Here the CDR3 reads CASSLWSETGGFSGANVLTF. In DNA form, the CDR3 reads TGTGCCAGCAGTTTATGGTCCGAGACAGGGGGTTTCTCTGGGGCCAACGTCCTGACTTTC. Complete variable domain (other parts from reference TRBV28 and TRBJ2-6): DVKVTQSSRYLVKRTGEKVFLECVQDMDHENMFWYRQDPGLGLRLIYFSYDVKMKEKGDIPEGYSVSREKKERFSLILESASTNQTSMYLCASSLWSETGGFSGANVLTFGAGSRLTVL.